This T cell receptor (beta chain) was obtained from a study of T cell clonotyping in hematopoietic cell transplantation. The study, taken as a whole, reports: CD4 and CD8 repertoire contributions could not be separated without sorting. After transplant, recipient diversity fell while pathologically expanded clonotypes grew through day 180. Higher Inverse Simpson Index values in graft donor and pretransplant recipient predicted broader posttransplant TCR diversity. At the given depth, recipient repertoires were over 97% de novo clonotypes.

Comments on this clone: Its specificity is not known.

Germline loops: CDR1 SGDLS, CDR2 YYNGEE. The CDR3 is made up of 16 amino acids. V trimming: 3 bases; J trimming: 2 bases; junction bases outside the gene matches: 5. Repertoires were generated with immunoSEQ multiplex PCR, while TCRdb's copy carries only in-frame clones and drops some. The sample has about 13,000 clones, about 93% seen once. This chain joins TRBV9 and TRBJ2-6; 7 nucleotides align to TRBD2. Sequences were obtained from peripheral blood mononuclear cells. This receptor was taken from a man younger than 45 in good health. Some clones in this sample may be carry-over from other donors' samples. The CDR3 bases are TGTGCCAGCAGCGCACGGGGGGACCCTGGGGCCAACGTCCTGACTTTC. This encodes CASSARGDPGANVLTF.